This entry features one T cell receptor (beta chain) sequence. Antigen unknown. CDR3 length equals 15 residues. V was trimmed by 4 bases and J by 0 bases, leaving 11 bases between them. CDR1 is SGHRS and CDR2 is YFSETQ in the germline V gene. These data come from a study of a mutant IDH1 vaccine in newly diagnosed glioma. About the study: Standard pretreatment was either radiotherapy, temozolomide, or, for most, radiochemotherapy with temozolomide. The timing of visit V12 was week 35, and that of visit V13 was week 47.

The protocol was immunoSEQ multiplex PCR, while the TCRdb copy is restricted to in-frame clones and leaves out a portion. The sample shows 53,000 or so clones, roughly three quarters of them seen only once. The time point here: week 35, safety follow-up. The study gave 300 ug of mutant IDH1 20-mer peptide per vaccine dose, with topical imiquimod. The chain recombines TRBV5-1 with TRBJ2-1; unclear D gene. This receptor was taken from a man aged 35 to 55 with glioma. The sequences come from PBMCs, collected from a glioma patient whose treatment included an IDH1 peptide vaccine. The CDR3 DNA follows: TGCGCCAGCAGCCTGGTCCGAAGCTCCTACAATGAGCAGTTCTTC. Its translation: CASSLVRSSYNEQFF.